This T cell receptor beta chain was retrieved from a study of Tregs in tolerant kidney transplant recipients. Notes on the study in general: Some patients' samples used different primers over time, so nucleotide sequences weren't comparable. The small number of patients limits these findings pending further validation.

Mixed chimerism was transient after nonmyeloablative marrow transplants from related graft donors. Unstimulated Tregs (CD4+CD25+CD127-) and CD4+CD25- non-Tregs were sorted from PBMCs. CDR1 is SGHAT and CDR2 is FQNNGV in the germline V gene. The CDR3 loop spans 15 amino acids. Trimming left V 0 bases short and J 2 bases short, with 11 bases between. For this clone: Its cognate antigen is unknown. The sequenced fragment ends 3 residues before the CDR3 boundary, so the rest is inferred from the germline J gene.

Assay used: immunoSEQ multiplex PCR; TCRdb lists only in-frame clones, some missing. The ten top clones account for 4.1%, within a sample of some 22,000 clones. The starting material was CD4+ T cells from blood (PBMCs), obtained 6 months after the transplant. The chain carries TRBV11-2 and TRBJ2-7; D unresolved. This receptor was taken from a human patient who received a combined kidney and bone marrow transplant. Certain T cells may be donor cells from the graft. CDR3 DNA, as far as it was read: TGTGCCAGCAGCTTAGATAGGGCAGGCACCTACGAG. Translated: CASSLDRAGTYE. The CDR3 as a whole reads CASSLDRAGTYEQYF.